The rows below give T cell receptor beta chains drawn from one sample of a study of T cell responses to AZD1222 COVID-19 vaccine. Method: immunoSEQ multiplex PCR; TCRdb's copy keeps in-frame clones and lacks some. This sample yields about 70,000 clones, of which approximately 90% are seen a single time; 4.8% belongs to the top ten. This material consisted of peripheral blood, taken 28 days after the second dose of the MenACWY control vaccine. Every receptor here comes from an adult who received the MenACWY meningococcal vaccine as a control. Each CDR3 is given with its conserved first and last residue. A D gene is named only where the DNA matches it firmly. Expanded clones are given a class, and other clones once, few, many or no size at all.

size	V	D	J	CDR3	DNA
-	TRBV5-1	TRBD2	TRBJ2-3	CASSLGAGGPTDTQYF	TGCGCCAGCAGCTTGGGAGCGGGAGGGCCGACAGATACGCAGTATTTT
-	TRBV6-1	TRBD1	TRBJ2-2	CASSDNRGPAGELFF	TGTGCCAGCAGTGATAACAGGGGGCCGGCCGGGGAGCTGTTTTTT
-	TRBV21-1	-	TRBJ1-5	CASSKAAGDSNQPQHF	TGTGCCAGCAGCAAAGCGGCGGGGGATAGCAATCAGCCCCAGCATTTT
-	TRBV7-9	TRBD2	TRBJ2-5	CASSKGLAGPETQYF	TGTGCCAGCAGCAAAGGACTAGCGGGACCAGAGACCCAGTACTTC
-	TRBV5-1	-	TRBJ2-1	CASSLDGSGRYNEQFF	TGCGCCAGCAGCTTGGATGGGAGCGGGCGCTACAATGAGCAGTTCTTC
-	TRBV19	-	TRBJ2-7	CASKIPGAYEQYF	TGTGCCAGTAAGATTCCAGGAGCCTACGAGCAGTACTTC
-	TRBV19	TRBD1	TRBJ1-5	CASSGQGGPNQPQHF	TGTGCCAGTAGTGGCCAGGGGGGCCCCAATCAGCCCCAGCATTTT
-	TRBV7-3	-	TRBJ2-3	CASSLMQVGTDTQYF	TGTGCCAGCAGCTTAATGCAGGTCGGCACAGATACGCAGTATTTT
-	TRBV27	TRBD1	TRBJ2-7	CASSPRQGRWQYF	TGTGCCAGCAGTCCCAGACAGGGGAGGTGGCAGTACTTC
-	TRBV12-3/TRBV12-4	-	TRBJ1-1	CASSFNRAFAFF	TGTGCCAGCAGTTTTAACAGGGCGTTTGCTTTCTTT
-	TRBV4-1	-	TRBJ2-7	CASSQDRKARGIYEQYF	TGCGCCAGCAGCCAAGATCGTAAGGCCAGGGGAATCTACGAGCAGTACTTC
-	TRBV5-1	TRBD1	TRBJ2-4	CASSTDRVENIQYF	TGCGCCAGCAGCACCGACAGGGTTGAAAACATTCAGTACTTC
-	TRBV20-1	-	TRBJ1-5	CSASTDLGNQPQHF	TGCAGTGCTAGTACGGATTTGGGCAATCAGCCCCAGCATTTT
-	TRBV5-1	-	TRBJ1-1	CASSLEGREAFF	TGCGCCAGCAGCTTGGAGGGCAGGGAAGCTTTCTTT
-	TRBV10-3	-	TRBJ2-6	CAIRGTDSGANVLTF	TGTGCCATCAGGGGGACTGACTCTGGGGCCAACGTCCTGACTTTC
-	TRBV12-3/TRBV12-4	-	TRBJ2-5	CASRKDGETQYF	TGTGCCAGCAGAAAGGATGGAGAGACCCAGTACTTC
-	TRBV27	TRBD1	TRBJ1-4	CASSSGGLGEKLFF	TGTGCCAGCAGTTCAGGGGGCCTGGGGGAAAAACTGTTTTTT
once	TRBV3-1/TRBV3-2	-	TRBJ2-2	CASSRRMGSKSTGELFF	TGTGCCAGCAGCCGTCGGATGGGCAGTAAATCCACCGGGGAGCTGTTTTTT
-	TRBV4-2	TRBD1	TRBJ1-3	CASSQDPGQGVLSGNTIYF	TGTGCCAGCAGCCAAGATCCGGGACAGGGTGTCCTCTCTGGAAACACCATATATTTT
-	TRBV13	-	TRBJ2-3	CASSDLRGADTQYF	TGTGCCAGCAGCGACCTCCGGGGTGCAGATACGCAGTATTTT
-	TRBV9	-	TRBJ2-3	CASSVGELSTDTQYF	TGTGCCAGCAGCGTAGGGGAGCTTAGCACAGATACGCAGTATTTT
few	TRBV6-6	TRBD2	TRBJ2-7	CASSQIAGAAGASYEQYF	TGTGCCAGCAGTCAAATTGCGGGGGCAGCGGGGGCATCCTACGAGCAGTACTTC
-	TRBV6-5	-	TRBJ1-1	CASSPGATEAFF	TGTGCCAGCAGTCCGGGAGCCACTGAAGCTTTCTTT
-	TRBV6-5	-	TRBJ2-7	CASSTDRGGYEQYF	TGTGCCAGCAGTACCGACAGGGGAGGGTACGAGCAGTACTTC
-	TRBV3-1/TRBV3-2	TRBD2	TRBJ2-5	CASSRGLAGGFETQYF	TGTGCCAGCAGCCGAGGACTAGCGGGGGGGTTCGAGACCCAGTACTTC
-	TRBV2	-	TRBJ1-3	CASRSAGAGNTIYF	TGTGCCAGCAGGTCCGCAGGGGCTGGAAACACCATATATTTT
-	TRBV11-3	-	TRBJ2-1	CASSLDQREWSEQFF	TGTGCCAGCAGCTTAGATCAGAGGGAGTGGAGTGAGCAGTTCTTC
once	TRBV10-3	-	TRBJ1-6	CAIRGGGNSPLHF	TGTGCCATCAGAGGGGGTGGGAATTCACCCCTCCACTTT
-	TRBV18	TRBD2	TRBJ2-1	CASSPIGTSGGESYNEQFF	TGTGCCAGCTCACCGATTGGGACTAGCGGGGGGGAAAGCTACAATGAGCAGTTCTTC
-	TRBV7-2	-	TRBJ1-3	CASSLARLGGSSGNTIYF	TGTGCCAGCAGCCTCGCCCGGTTGGGGGGCTCCTCTGGAAACACCATATATTTT
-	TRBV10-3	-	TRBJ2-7	CAISRTSYEQYF	TGTGCCATCAGCCGCACCTCCTACGAGCAGTACTTC
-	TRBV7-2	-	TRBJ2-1	CASSLWRSSYNEQFF	TGTGCCAGCAGCTTATGGAGGAGCTCCTACAATGAGCAGTTCTTC
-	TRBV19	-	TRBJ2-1	CASSHPGGASGDEQFF	TGTGCCAGTAGCCACCCCGGAGGCGCCTCGGGGGATGAGCAGTTCTTC
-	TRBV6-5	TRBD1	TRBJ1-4	CASSYGAGQGDEKLFF	TGTGCCAGCAGTTATGGTGCGGGACAGGGAGACGAAAAACTGTTTTTT
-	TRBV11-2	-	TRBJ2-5	CASSFRQPHRGETQYF	TGTGCCAGCAGCTTTCGACAGCCCCATAGAGGGGAGACCCAGTACTTC
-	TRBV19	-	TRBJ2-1	CASTPRRASVNLGDYNEQFF	TGTGCCAGTACCCCCAGACGGGCTAGCGTAAACCTGGGGGATTACAATGAGCAGTTCTTC
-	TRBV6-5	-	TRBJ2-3	CASSDYTDTQYF	TGTGCCAGCAGCGACTACACAGATACGCAGTATTTT
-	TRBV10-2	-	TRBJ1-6	CASSALGPYNSPLHF	TGCGCCAGCAGTGCCCTAGGACCTTATAATTCACCCCTCCACTTT
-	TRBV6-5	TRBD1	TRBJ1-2	CASSGGTALYGYTF	TGTGCCAGCAGCGGTGGGACAGCTCTCTATGGCTACACCTTC
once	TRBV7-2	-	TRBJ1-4	CASSRSGQGNEKLFF	TGTGCCAGCAGCCGCAGCGGGCAGGGGAATGAAAAACTGTTTTTT
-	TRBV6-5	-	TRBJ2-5	CASSSGRETQYF	TGTGCCAGCAGCAGCGGAAGGGAGACCCAGTACTTC
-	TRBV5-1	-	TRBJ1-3	CASSPGGEGNTIYF	TGCGCCAGCAGCCCGGGGGGAGAGGGAAACACCATATATTTT
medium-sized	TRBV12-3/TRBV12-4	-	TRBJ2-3	CASGGSGTDTQYF	TGTGCCAGCGGGGGTAGTGGCACAGATACGCAGTATTTT
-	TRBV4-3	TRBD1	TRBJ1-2	CASSQVIPKGDRSNYGYTF	TGCGCCAGCAGCCAAGTTATTCCCAAGGGGGACAGGTCTAACTATGGCTACACCTTC
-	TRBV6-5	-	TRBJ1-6	CASSETDNSPLHF	TGTGCCAGCAGCGAGACAGATAATTCACCCCTCCACTTT
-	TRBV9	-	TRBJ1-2	CASSPGPVAGPVILYGYTF	TGTGCCAGCAGCCCGGGCCCCGTTGCAGGGCCCGTTATCCTCTATGGCTACACCTTC
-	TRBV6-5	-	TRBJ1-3	CASNGRRDPSGTIYF	TGTGCCAGCAACGGGCGCCGGGACCCTTCGGGCACCATATATTTT
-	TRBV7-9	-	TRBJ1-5	CASSLSGAGGQPQHF	TGTGCCAGCAGCTTATCAGGGGCAGGCGGTCAGCCCCAGCATTTT
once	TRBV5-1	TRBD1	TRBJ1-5	CASSPTGVDNQPQHF	TGCGCCAGCAGCCCGACAGGGGTCGACAATCAGCCCCAGCATTTT
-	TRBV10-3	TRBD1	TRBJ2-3	CAISGGTGRRGTDTQYF	TGTGCCATCAGTGGTGGGACAGGGCGGAGAGGCACAGATACGCAGTATTTT
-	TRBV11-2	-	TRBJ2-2	CASSLKAGTSNTGELFF	TGTGCCAGCAGCTTAAAGGCCGGGACTTCAAACACCGGGGAGCTGTTTTTT
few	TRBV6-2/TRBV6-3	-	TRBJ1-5	CASSLTGYDQPQHF	TGTGCCAGCAGTTTAACAGGGTACGATCAGCCCCAGCATTTT
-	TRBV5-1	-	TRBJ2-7	CASSLASGLYEQYF	TGCGCCAGCAGCTTGGCCTCAGGACTCTACGAGCAGTACTTC
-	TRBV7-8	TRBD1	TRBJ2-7	CASSLDRGPWEQYF	TGTGCCAGCAGCTTGGACAGGGGGCCGTGGGAGCAGTACTTC
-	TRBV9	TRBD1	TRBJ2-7	CASSVGGTGGLYEQYF	TGTGCCAGCAGCGTAGGTGGGACAGGGGGTTTGTACGAGCAGTACTTC
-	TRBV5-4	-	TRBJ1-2	CASSLPNYGYTF	TGTGCCAGCAGCCTGCCGAACTATGGCTACACCTTC
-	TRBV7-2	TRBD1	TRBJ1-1	CASSLAGQGAGEAFF	TGTGCCAGCAGCTTAGCGGGACAGGGGGCGGGTGAAGCTTTCTTT
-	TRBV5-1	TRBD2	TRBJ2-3	CASGQSGGSTDTQYF	TGCGCCAGCGGACAGAGCGGGGGAAGCACAGATACGCAGTATTTT